Listed below are T cell receptor beta chains from one sample, sequenced in a study of blood T cell repertoires in COVID-19. Profiled with immunoSEQ multiplex PCR; TCRdb holds only in-frame clones, not every one. The table shows hundreds of thousands of clones, with around 91% occurring only once. The sample comprised PBMCs or T cells enriched from blood (not recorded which). These receptors were obtained from a man aged 30-40 years who had recovered from COVID-19. The CDR3 runs from the conserved cysteine through the conserved F or W. The D gene is left open where the match is weak. Clone size, where shown, is once, few, many, or a class for clones that have expanded.

- TRBJ1-3 - TRBV3-1/TRBV3-2 CASRQQGRNTIYF TGTGCCAGCAGACAGCAGGGCCGAAACACCATATATTTT
- TRBJ1-4 - TRBV10-3 CAIKTAPEEKLFF TGTGCCATCAAGACAGCCCCCGAAGAAAAACTGTTTTTT
- TRBJ1-1 - TRBV2 CASSDPRDTEAFF TGTGCCAGCAGTGACCCCAGGGACACTGAAGCTTTCTTT
- TRBJ1-6 - TRBV10-1 CASSDGQPNSPLHF TGCGCCAGCAGTGATGGACAACCGAATTCACCCCTCCACTTT
- TRBJ2-5 - TRBV19 CASSTGAGEETQYF TGTGCCAGTAGTACCGGGGCAGGGGAAGAGACCCAGTACTTC
- TRBJ2-3 - TRBV5-1 CASSWMRAADTQYF TGCGCCAGCAGCTGGATGCGGGCAGCAGATACGCAGTATTTT
- TRBJ1-2 - TRBV5-6 CASSRTDFSYGYTF TGTGCCAGCAGCCGGACGGACTTTAGCTATGGCTACACCTTC
- TRBJ1-1 - TRBV12-3/TRBV12-4 CASSFTGNREAFF TGTGCCAGCAGTTTTACAGGGAACCGTGAAGCTTTCTTT
TRBD1 TRBJ1-3 - TRBV19 CASTPTGGSSGNTIYF TGTGCCAGTACTCCGACAGGGGGCAGCTCTGGAAACACCATATATTTT
- TRBJ1-5 - TRBV5-1 CASSPTGNSNQPQHF TGCGCCAGCAGCCCAACGGGAAATAGCAATCAGCCCCAGCATTTT
TRBD1 TRBJ2-7 - TRBV7-9 CASSQRQGRVHEQYF TGTGCCAGCAGCCAGCGACAGGGAAGAGTCCACGAGCAGTACTTC
- TRBJ1-1 - TRBV19 CASSIGLRGLNTEAFF TGTGCCAGTAGTATCGGCCTACGGGGTTTGAACACTGAAGCTTTCTTT
TRBD1 TRBJ1-2 - TRBV10-3 CAITNFAGQGGGYTF TGTGCCATCACTAATTTTGCGGGACAGGGTGGTGGCTACACCTTC
- TRBJ2-7 - TRBV20-1 CSASPTVTSYEQYF TGCAGTGCTAGTCCCACTGTTACTAGCTACGAGCAGTACTTC
TRBD2 TRBJ2-7 - TRBV10-3 CATTSGSYEQYF TGTGCCACCACTAGCGGGAGCTACGAGCAGTACTTC
- TRBJ2-2 - TRBV5-4 CASSYNRAITGELFF TGTGCCAGCAGCTATAACAGGGCAATCACCGGGGAGCTGTTTTTT
TRBD1 TRBJ2-7 - TRBV5-1 CASSLYRGSYEQYF TGCGCCAGCAGCTTGTACAGGGGCTCCTACGAGCAGTACTTC
- TRBJ1-2 - TRBV5-1 CASSATRDYGYTF TGCGCCAGCAGCGCCACACGGGACTATGGCTACACCTTC
- TRBJ2-7 - TRBV28 CASSYGYEQYF TGTGCCAGCAGTTACGGCTACGAGCAGTACTTC
TRBD1 TRBJ1-5 - TRBV28 CASSVGGSQPQHF TGTGCCAGCAGCGTAGGGGGCTCTCAGCCCCAGCATTTT
- TRBJ1-2 - TRBV25-1 CASSPRWGAAGGYTF TGTGCCAGCAGTCCCCGTTGGGGCGCGGCGGGGGGCTACACCTTC
- TRBJ1-1 - TRBV28 CASSFGRFRTEVNTEAFF TGTGCCAGCAGTTTTGGGCGGTTTCGGACAGAAGTGAACACTGAAGCTTTCTTT
TRBD1 TRBJ1-1 - TRBV4-1 CASSHPLTGEVNTEAFF TGCGCCAGCAGCCATCCCCTAACAGGGGAGGTGAACACTGAAGCTTTCTTT
TRBD2 TRBJ2-5 - TRBV7-2 CASSFPGLVSETQYF TGTGCCAGCAGCTTTCCGGGACTAGTATCAGAGACCCAGTACTTC
- TRBJ1-1 - TRBV6-6 CASSSPTHRTEAFF TGTGCCAGCAGTTCCCCGACACACCGTACTGAAGCTTTCTTT
TRBD1 TRBJ2-7 - TRBV28 CASSTIGTGGSPYEQYF TGTGCCAGCAGCACCATCGGGACAGGGGGTTCCCCCTACGAGCAGTACTTC
- TRBJ2-7 - TRBV5-6 CASSLGPSSYEQYF TGTGCCAGCAGCTTGGGTCCATCGAGCTACGAGCAGTACTTC
- TRBJ1-1 - TRBV27 CASSLLTNTEAFF TGTGCCAGCAGTTTACTCACAAACACTGAAGCTTTCTTT
TRBD2 TRBJ2-2 - TRBV19 CASSREDINTGELFF TGTGCCAGTAGCCGGGAGGACATCAACACCGGGGAGCTGTTTTTT
TRBD2 TRBJ2-2 - TRBV3-1/TRBV3-2 CASSKTGLVVAGELFF TGTGCCAGCAGCAAAACGGGACTAGTGGTGGCCGGGGAGCTGTTTTTT
TRBD1 TRBJ1-4 - TRBV4-2 CASSQDPGTGDEKLFF TGTGCCAGCAGCCAAGACCCCGGGACAGGGGACGAAAAACTGTTTTTT
- TRBJ2-7 - TRBV19 CASSLGRDRRFGKYF TGTGCCAGCTCCCTCGGGAGGGACAGAAGGTTTGGGAAGTACTTC
- TRBJ1-1 - TRBV5-1 CASSLSYTGQLNTEAFF TGCGCCAGCAGCTTGTCGTATACCGGACAGCTGAACACTGAAGCTTTCTTT
TRBD1 TRBJ1-5 few TRBV27 CASSPDRVGQPQHF TGTGCCAGCAGCCCGGACAGGGTTGGTCAGCCCCAGCATTTT
- TRBJ1-1 - TRBV5-1 CASSLGEGVTEAFF TGCGCCAGCAGCTTGGGAGAGGGTGTCACTGAAGCTTTCTTT
- TRBJ1-1 - TRBV28 CASRASDRSAEAFF TGTGCCAGCAGGGCATCTGACAGGTCTGCTGAAGCTTTCTTT
TRBD1 TRBJ2-3 once TRBV5-1 CASSFSTGGDYSTDTQYF TGCGCCAGCAGCTTTTCGACAGGGGGGGACTATAGCACAGATACGCAGTATTTT
- TRBJ2-7 - TRBV6-5 CASSGSYEQYF TGTGCCAGCAGCGGGTCATACGAGCAGTACTTC
- TRBJ2-7 - TRBV12-5 CASGTIVSGSDPYEQYF TGTGCTAGTGGTACTATCGTAAGCGGAAGCGATCCCTACGAGCAGTACTTC
TRBD1 TRBJ2-7 - TRBV19 CASSMRTGSYEQYF TGTGCCAGTAGTATGAGGACAGGGAGCTACGAGCAGTACTTC
- TRBJ2-7 - TRBV11-2 CASSQGGSWSGEQYF TGTGCCAGCAGCCAGGGAGGCAGTTGGTCCGGCGAGCAGTACTTC
- TRBJ1-1 - TRBV5-1 CASSLETDTEAFF TGCGCCAGCAGCTTGGAAACGGACACTGAAGCTTTCTTT
- TRBJ1-1 - TRBV14 CASSQSPRTEAFF TGTGCCAGCAGCCAATCTCCCCGTACTGAAGCTTTCTTT
TRBD1 TRBJ2-5 - TRBV6-6 CASRDRGYQYF TGTGCCAGCAGGGACAGGGGATACCAGTACTTC
- TRBJ1-1 - TRBV28 CASSLWGGAFF TGTGCCAGCAGTTTATGGGGGGGGGCTTTCTTT
- TRBJ1-2 - TRBV19 CASSRTDYGYTF TGTGCCAGTAGTCGGACAGACTATGGCTACACCTTC
TRBD1 TRBJ2-7 - TRBV5-4 CASSSDRSSYEQYF TGTGCCAGCAGCTCGGACAGGAGCTCCTACGAGCAGTACTTC
TRBD1 TRBJ2-7 - TRBV6-5 CASTKETGWAYEQYF TGTGCCAGCACCAAAGAGACAGGGTGGGCGTACGAGCAGTACTTC
TRBD1 TRBJ1-2 - TRBV5-6 CASSWTGGYGYTF TGTGCCAGCAGCTGGACAGGGGGTTATGGCTACACCTTC
- TRBJ1-4 - TRBV7-2 CASSLATAYNEKLFF TGTGCCAGCAGCTTAGCGACAGCCTATAATGAAAAACTGTTTTTT
- TRBJ2-7 - TRBV7-8 CASSLSYEQYF TGTGCCAGCAGCTTGAGCTACGAGCAGTACTTC
- TRBJ1-1 - TRBV12-5 CASVRETEAFF TGTGCTAGTGTCCGGGAAACTGAAGCTTTCTTT
TRBD1 TRBJ1-1 - TRBV7-9 CASSWGQGISTEAFF TGTGCCAGCAGCTGGGGACAGGGAATAAGCACTGAAGCTTTCTTT
- TRBJ1-4 - TRBV25-1 CASSEGLGAGEKLFF TGTGCCAGCAGTGAAGGGTTGGGGGCCGGAGAAAAACTGTTTTTT
- TRBJ2-7 once TRBV28 CASRGVAQYF TGTGCCAGCAGGGGCGTGGCGCAGTACTTC
TRBD1 TRBJ1-2 - TRBV6-5 CASRTDRGGYGYTF TGTGCCAGCAGAACCGACAGGGGAGGATATGGCTACACCTTC
- TRBJ1-4 - TRBV3-1/TRBV3-2 CASSQQGTNEKLFF TGTGCCAGCAGCCAACAGGGTACTAATGAAAAACTGTTTTTT
TRBD2 TRBJ2-1 - TRBV10-3 CAISNGTTYNEQFF TGTGCCATCAGCAACGGGACTACATACAATGAGCAGTTCTTC
TRBD1 TRBJ2-7 - TRBV20-1 CSASRDREAYEQYF TGCAGTGCTAGTAGGGACAGGGAAGCCTACGAGCAGTACTTC
TRBD1 TRBJ2-7 - TRBV29-1 CSVVLTGSYEQYF TGCAGCGTCGTCCTGACAGGGTCCTACGAGCAGTACTTC